The 9 T cell receptor beta chains below come from one sample, sequenced in a study of CD8 T cells in Susac syndrome. About 0.45 to 1 ug RNA was reverse transcribed with random hexamers. TCRdb re-derived calls from the immunoSEQ multiplex PCR reads in MiXCR, one entry per CDR3 protein. The table shows a few hundred thousand distinct CDR3 sequences, with 95% occurring only once. Material for sequencing was CD4+ T cells from PBMCs. The origin of the receptors is a human donor with multiple sclerosis.

The J gene is TRBJ1-1, the V gene TRBV27, with 8 bases fitting TRBD1. The CDR3 length is 14 residues. Looked up from germline, CDR1 is MNHEY and CDR2 is SMNVEV (reference sequence). The trim removed 6 bases at V and 2 bases at J, leaving 5 bases unmatched. Written as DNA, the CDR3 is TGTGCCAGCAGACCGGGACAGGTAAACACTGAAGCTTTCTTT. This sequence encodes CASRPGQVNTEAFF.

This rearrangement joins TRBV9 to TRBJ2-5, with D possibly TRBD2 on 5 matching bases. Germline loops: CDR1 SGDLS, CDR2 YYNGEE. V was shortened by 0 bases and J by 2 bases, with 11 bases between the two germline ends. The CDR3 extends over 15 amino acids. The DNA for the CDR3 is TGTGCCAGCAGCGTAGAAGGACTGGAGCAAGAGACCCAGTACTTC. It yields the protein CASSVEGLEQETQYF.

This chain links TRBV27 with TRBJ2-1; the D is unclear. Germline V CDR1 and CDR2: MNHEY, SMNVEV (reference sequence). Between the trimmed V and J ends, which lost 6 bases and 1 base, there was a span of 4 bases. The CDR3 has 12 amino acids. CDR3 loop: CASSQSYNEQFF. CDR3 in DNA: TGTGCCAGCAGCCAATCCTACAATGAGCAGTTCTTC.

CDR3 protein: CASSLGHENTEAFF. Written as DNA, the CDR3 is TGCGCCAGCAGCTTGGGACACGAGAACACTGAAGCTTTCTTT. The chain uses TRBV5-1 and TRBJ1-1; no clear D. Germline CDR1 SGHRS, CDR2 YFSETQ. The V gene lost 0 bases and the J gene lost 1 base, with 7 bases spanning the gap. The CDR3 runs to 14 residues.

V and J are TRBV3-1 and TRBJ1-6; D remains unclear. Germline CDR1 LGHDT, CDR2 YNNKEL (reference sequence). Trimming removed 5 bases at V and 7 bases at J, with 9 bases between. The CDR3 extends over 13 amino acids. CDR3 DNA: TGTGCCAGCAGCTACCGAACGAATTCACCCCTCCACTTT. Protein: CASSYRTNSPLHF.

The CDR3 DNA reads TGTGCCAGCAGCCCCGCCGGGCAGGGAGCGGAGACCCAGTACTTC. Protein sequence: CASSPAGQGAETQYF. The chain employs TRBV3-1 and TRBJ2-5; D is perhaps TRBD1 or TRBD2 (5 bases each). Trimming removed 4 bases at V and 5 bases at J, with 17 bases between. Per the germline V gene, CDR1 is LGHDT and CDR2 is YNNKEL (reference sequence). CDR3 size: 15 residues.

The chain joins TRBV12-3 or TRBV12-4 to TRBJ2-7, with D possibly matching TRBD2 (5 bases). Trimming took off 3 bases at V and 4 bases at J, with 13 bases between the two ends. CDR3 size: 14 residues. The CDR3 is CASSFSSGRYEQYF. As DNA, the CDR3 is TGTGCCAGCAGTTTCTCCTCGGGAAGGTACGAGCAGTACTTC.

The J gene is TRBJ1-5, the V gene TRBV12-3 or TRBV12-4; the D is unclear. This CDR3 is 14 amino acids long. V lost 3 bases to trimming and J lost 0 bases, with 6 bases between them. In DNA, the CDR3 is TGTGCCAGCAGTTTTCTGAATAGCAATCAGCCCCAGCATTTT. Its protein is CASSFLNSNQPQHF.

The V gene is TRBV11-2, the J gene TRBJ2-3; 8 bases line up with TRBD1. The CDR3 consists of 13 residues. Germline V gene sequence: CDR1 SGHAT, CDR2 FQNNGV. Losses at the gene ends were 5 bases for V and 6 bases for J; bases not matched to a gene: 4. The CDR3 is CASSRDRGDTQYF. For the CDR3, the DNA is TGTGCCAGCAGCCGAGACAGGGGCGATACGCAGTATTTT. The whole variable domain, remainder taken from reference TRBV11-2 and TRBJ2-3, is EAGVAQSPRYKIIEKRQSVAFWCNPISGHATLYWYQQILGQGPKLLIQFQNNGVVDDSQLPKDRFSAERLKGVDSTLKIQPAKLEDSAVYLCASSRDRGDTQYFGPGTRLTVL.